Sequencing of this T cell receptor (beta chain) was carried out in a study of blood T cell repertoires in COVID-19. This CDR3 has 12 residues. Germline values: CDR1 MDHEN, CDR2 SYDVKM. The V end was cut by 6 bases, the J end by 4 bases, with 9 bases between. Libraries were prepared by immunoSEQ multiplex PCR; TCRdb keeps only in-frame clonotypes and omits some of them. The sample has around 220,000 clones; approximately 84% are singletons. The clonotype comes from a man aged 35 to 55 with active or convalescent COVID-19. Sequencing was carried out using peripheral blood. The rearrangement joins TRBV28 to TRBJ1-2; maybe TRBD1 (6 bases). The CDR3 DNA reads as TGTGCCAGCAGGTCGGACAGCTATGGCTACACCTTC. Translating it yields CASRSDSYGYTF.